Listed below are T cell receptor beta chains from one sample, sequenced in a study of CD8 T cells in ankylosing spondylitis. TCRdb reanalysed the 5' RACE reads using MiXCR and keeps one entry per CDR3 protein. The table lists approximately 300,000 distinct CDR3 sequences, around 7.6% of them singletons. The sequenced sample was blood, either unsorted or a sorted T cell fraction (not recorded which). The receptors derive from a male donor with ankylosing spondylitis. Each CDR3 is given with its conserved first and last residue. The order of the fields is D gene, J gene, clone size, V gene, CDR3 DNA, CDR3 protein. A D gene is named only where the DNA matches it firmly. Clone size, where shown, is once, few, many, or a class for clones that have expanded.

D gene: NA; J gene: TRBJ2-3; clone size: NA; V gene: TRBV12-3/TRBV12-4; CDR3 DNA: TGTGCCAGCAGTTCTCACAGCACAGATACGCAGTATTTT; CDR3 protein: CASSSHSTDTQYF
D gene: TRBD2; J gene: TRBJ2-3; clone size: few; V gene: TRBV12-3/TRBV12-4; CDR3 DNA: TGTGCCAGCAGATCCGCAGCGGGAGCGAGGACAGATACGCAGTATTTT; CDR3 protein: CASRSAAGARTDTQYF
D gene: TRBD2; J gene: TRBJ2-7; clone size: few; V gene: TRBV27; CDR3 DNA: TGTGCCAGCAGTGTAGGGACTAGCGGGACCTCCTACGAGCAGTACTTC; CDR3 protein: CASSVGTSGTSYEQYF
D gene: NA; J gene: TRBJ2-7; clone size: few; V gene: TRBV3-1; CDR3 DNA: TGTGCCAGCAGCTTCACCTACCAGGCCTACGAGCAGTACTTC; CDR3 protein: CASSFTYQAYEQYF
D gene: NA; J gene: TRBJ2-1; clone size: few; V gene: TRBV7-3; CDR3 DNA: TGTGCCAGCAGCCCGCTCGCGGTATCCTACAATGAGCAGTTCTTC; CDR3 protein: CASSPLAVSYNEQFF
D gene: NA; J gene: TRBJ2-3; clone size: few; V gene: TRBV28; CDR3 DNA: TGTGCCAGCAGTTTGTCAGGGACAGATACGCAGTATTTT; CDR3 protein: CASSLSGTDTQYF
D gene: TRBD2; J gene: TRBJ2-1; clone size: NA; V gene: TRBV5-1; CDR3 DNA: TGCGCCAGCAGCTTGCAAGCGGGAGCGGGCGAGCAGTTCTTC; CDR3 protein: CASSLQAGAGEQFF
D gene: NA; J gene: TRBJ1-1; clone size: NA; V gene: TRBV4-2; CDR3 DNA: TGTGCCAGCAGCCAAGGATGGGAGATGGTTGCTGAAGCTTTCTTT; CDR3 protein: CASSQGWEMVAEAFF
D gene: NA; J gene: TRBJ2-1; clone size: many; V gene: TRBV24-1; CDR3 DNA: TGTGCCACCAGTGATTTTAACGGGACATACAATGAGCAGTTCTTC; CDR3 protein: CATSDFNGTYNEQFF
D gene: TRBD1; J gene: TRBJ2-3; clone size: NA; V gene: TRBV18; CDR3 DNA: TGTGCCAGCTCACCAGCAGGGGGCTGGGAAGATACGCAGTATTTT; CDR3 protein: CASSPAGGWEDTQYF
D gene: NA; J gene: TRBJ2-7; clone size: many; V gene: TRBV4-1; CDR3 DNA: TGCGCCAGCAGCCAAGATCGTATGGTTACCTACGAGCAGTACTTC; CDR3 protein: CASSQDRMVTYEQYF
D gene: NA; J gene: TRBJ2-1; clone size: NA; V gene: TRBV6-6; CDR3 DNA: TGTGCCAGCAGTCACCGACTAAATGAGCAGTTCTTC; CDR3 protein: CASSHRLNEQFF
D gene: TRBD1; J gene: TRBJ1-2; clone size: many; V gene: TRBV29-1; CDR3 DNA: TGCAGCGTAAGACACCGGGACAGTCGCGGCTACACCTTC; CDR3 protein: CSVRHRDSRGYTF
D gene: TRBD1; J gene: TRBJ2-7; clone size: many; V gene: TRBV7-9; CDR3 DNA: TGTGCCAGCAGTCCCAGGGGGCCGAGCTCCTACGAGCAGTACTTC; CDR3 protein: CASSPRGPSSYEQYF
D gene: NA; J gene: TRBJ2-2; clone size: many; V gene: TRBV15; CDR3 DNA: TGTGCCACCAGCAGAGAAGGGAGCGGACAGAGGAACGGGGAGCTGTTTTTT; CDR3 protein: CATSREGSGQRNGELFF
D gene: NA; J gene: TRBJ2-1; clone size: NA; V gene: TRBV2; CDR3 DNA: TGTGCCAGCAGTGAAGTGGTTTTGCAGTTCTTC; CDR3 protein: CASSEVVLQFF
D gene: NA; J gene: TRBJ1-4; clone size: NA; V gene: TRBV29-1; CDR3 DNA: TGCAGCGTTGAGTCGGGAGAAAAACTGTTTTTT; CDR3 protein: CSVESGEKLFF
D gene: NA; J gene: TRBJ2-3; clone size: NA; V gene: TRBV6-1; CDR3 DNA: TGTGCCACCACATTAGCGGAGGGGGCAGATACGCAGTATTTT; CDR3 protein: CATTLAEGADTQYF
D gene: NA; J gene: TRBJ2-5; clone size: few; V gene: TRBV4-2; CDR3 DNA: TGTGCCAGCAGCCAAGGAGGCCGGGGGATGGAGACCCAGTACTTC; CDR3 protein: CASSQGGRGMETQYF
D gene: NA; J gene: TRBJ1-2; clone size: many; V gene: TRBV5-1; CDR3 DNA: TGCGCCAGCAGCTTGGACCCCAGGAGCGGCTACACCTTC; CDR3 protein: CASSLDPRSGYTF
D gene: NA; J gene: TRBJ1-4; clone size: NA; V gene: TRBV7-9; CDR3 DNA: TGTGCCAGCAGCTCCGGCCAGTCCTATGAAAAACTGTTTTTT; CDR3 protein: CASSSGQSYEKLFF
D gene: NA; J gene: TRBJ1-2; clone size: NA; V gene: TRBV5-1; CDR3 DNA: TGCGCCAGTCCGCCCGGGAGTCCTGGCTACACCTTC; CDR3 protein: CASPPGSPGYTF
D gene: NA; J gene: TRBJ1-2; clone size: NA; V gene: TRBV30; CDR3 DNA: TGTGCCTGGACGGTAGCTAACTATGGCTACACCTTC; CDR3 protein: CAWTVANYGYTF